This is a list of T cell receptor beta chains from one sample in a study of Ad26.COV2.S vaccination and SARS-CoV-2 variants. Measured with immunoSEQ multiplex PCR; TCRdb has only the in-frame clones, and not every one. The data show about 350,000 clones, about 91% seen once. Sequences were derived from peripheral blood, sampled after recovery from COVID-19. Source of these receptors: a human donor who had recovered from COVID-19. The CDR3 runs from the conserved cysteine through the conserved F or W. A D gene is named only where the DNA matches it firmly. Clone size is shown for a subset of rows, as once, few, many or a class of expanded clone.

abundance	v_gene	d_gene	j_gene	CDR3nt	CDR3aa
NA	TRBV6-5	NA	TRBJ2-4	TGTGCCAGCAGCCCGGGGGAGTCGAACATTCAGTACTTC	CASSPGESNIQYF
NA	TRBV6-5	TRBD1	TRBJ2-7	TGTGCCAGCAGCCAACCTCACAGGGGGCGAACCGAGCAGTACTTC	CASSQPHRGRTEQYF
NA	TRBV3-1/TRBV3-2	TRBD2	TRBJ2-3	TGTGCCAGCAGCCAAGTTAGTCAGGGACTAGTGTTGGATACGCAGTATTTT	CASSQVSQGLVLDTQYF
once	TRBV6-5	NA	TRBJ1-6	TGTGCCAGCCCCGCGGACCGCCTTAAGACCCTCCACTTT	CASPADRLKTLHF
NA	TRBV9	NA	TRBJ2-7	TGTGCCAGCAGCGTACTCGGGGACACTAGTTACGAGCAGTACTTC	CASSVLGDTSYEQYF
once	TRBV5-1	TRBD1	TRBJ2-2	TGCGCCAGCAGCGGGACAGCGAACACCGGGGAGCTGTTTTTT	CASSGTANTGELFF
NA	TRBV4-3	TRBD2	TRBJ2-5	TGCGCCAGCAGCCAAACGGGACGGTGGGAGGGAGAGACCCAGTACTTC	CASSQTGRWEGETQYF
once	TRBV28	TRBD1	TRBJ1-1	TGTGCCAGCAGTATGGACAGGGGCGACTACACTGAAGCTTTCTTT	CASSMDRGDYTEAFF
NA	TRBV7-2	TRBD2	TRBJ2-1	TGTGCCAGCAGCTTAGAGTCAGCGGGGGGGCCTCGGAATGAGCAGTTCTTC	CASSLESAGGPRNEQFF
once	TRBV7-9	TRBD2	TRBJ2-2	TGTGCCAGCAGCTCCTCCATGGGCGCGGGGGGGCGTGGCACCGGGGAGCTGTTTTTT	CASSSSMGAGGRGTGELFF
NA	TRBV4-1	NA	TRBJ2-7	TGCGCCAGCAGCCAAGATATTTGGGACTTTAGCTCCTACGAGCAGTACTTC	CASSQDIWDFSSYEQYF
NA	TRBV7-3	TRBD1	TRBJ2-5	TGTGCCAGCAGCCCGACAGGGGGCATCGAGACCCAGTACTTC	CASSPTGGIETQYF
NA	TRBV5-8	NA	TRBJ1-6	TGTGCCAGCAGTACCGCCTATAATTCACCCCTCCACTTT	CASSTAYNSPLHF
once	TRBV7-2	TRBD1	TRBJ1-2	TGTGCCAGCAGCAAAGCTACAGGGGGCAGTGGCTACACCTTC	CASSKATGGSGYTF
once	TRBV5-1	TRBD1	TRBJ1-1	TGCGCCAGCAGCTTCGGGACAGGGGTGAACACTGAAGCTTTCTTT	CASSFGTGVNTEAFF
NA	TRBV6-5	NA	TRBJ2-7	TGTGCCAGCAGTCCTTTCAGTGGCGAGCAGTACTTC	CASSPFSGEQYF
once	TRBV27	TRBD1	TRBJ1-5	TGTGCCAGCAGTTCCCGGGACAGGGTTCAGGATCAGCCCCAGCATTTT	CASSSRDRVQDQPQHF
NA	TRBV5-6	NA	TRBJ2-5	TGTGCCAGCACCGACTCAGGGGGAGGGTATAGTGAGACCCAGTACTTC	CASTDSGGGYSETQYF
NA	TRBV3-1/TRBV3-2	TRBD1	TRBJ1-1	TGTGCCAGCAGCCAAGCGCAGGGGGGTTGGGACACTGAAGCTTTCTTT	CASSQAQGGWDTEAFF
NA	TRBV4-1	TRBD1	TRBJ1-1	TGCGCCAGCAGCCAAGTGACGGACAGGGGGGCTGAAGCTTTCTTT	CASSQVTDRGAEAFF
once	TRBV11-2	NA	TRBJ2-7	TGTGCCAGCAGCTTAGGGGCATACGAGCAGTACTTC	CASSLGAYEQYF
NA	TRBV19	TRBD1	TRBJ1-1	TGTGCCAGCGATCCCCAAACAGGGGCCGGAACTGAAGCTTTCTTT	CASDPQTGAGTEAFF
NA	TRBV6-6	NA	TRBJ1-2	TGTGCCAGGAGCCCGAATCCCAACTATGGCTACACCTTC	CARSPNPNYGYTF
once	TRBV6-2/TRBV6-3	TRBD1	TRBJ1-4	TGTGCCAGCAGTTACTCCCGGGACAGGGACGAAAAACTGTTTTTT	CASSYSRDRDEKLFF
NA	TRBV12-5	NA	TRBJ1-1	TGTGCTAGTGGCCCCCGAGAAGGGGGGATGAACACTGAAGCTTTCTTT	CASGPREGGMNTEAFF
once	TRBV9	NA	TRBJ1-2	TGTGCCAGCAGCGCCTGGGACGGGAACTATGGCTACACCTTC	CASSAWDGNYGYTF
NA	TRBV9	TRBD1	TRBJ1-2	TGTGCCAGCAGCGCAAGAGACAGGGGGCTTGGCTACACCTTC	CASSARDRGLGYTF
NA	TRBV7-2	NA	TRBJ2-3	TGTGCCAGCAGCTTAGATCGACAATCAACGCAGTATTTT	CASSLDRQSTQYF
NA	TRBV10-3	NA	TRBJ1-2	TGTGCCATCAGTGAGTTGAAAGACAGGCCCCCGTATGGCTACACCTTC	CAISELKDRPPYGYTF
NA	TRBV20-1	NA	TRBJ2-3	TGCAGTGCTAGGACATCAGATACGCAGTATTTT	CSARTSDTQYF